This TCR beta chain was identified in a study of blood T cell repertoires in COVID-19. Study information: Samples of COVID-19 (acute and convalescent) were obtained from the United States, Italy and Spain. Sources were T cells, B-cell-depleted T cells, or PBMCs; the material itself was cDNA or gDNA.

How the authors handled the data: Estimated nucleated cell counts came from reference gene primer amplification. Libraries were prepared by immunoSEQ multiplex PCR; TCRdb keeps only in-frame clonotypes and omits some of them. V and J calls and clone size are as listed in that table; D and trimming were resolved from the DNA. The sample includes around 36,000 clones, 85% to 90% of them seen just once. CDR1 and CDR2 (germline): MGHRA, YSYEKL. The CDR3 is 15 amino acids. Trimming took off 0 bases at V and 6 bases at J, with 12 bases between the two ends. The chain joins TRBV4-1 to TRBJ1-5, with D possibly TRBD1 on 5 matching bases. The sequence was obtained from a man between 60 and 70 years old with acute or convalescent COVID-19. The source material was peripheral blood. The CDR3, as DNA: TGCGCCAGCAGCCAAGAGTCAGGGCCGGGTCAGCCCCAGCATTTT. Its translation is CASSQESGPGQPQHF.